This entry lists 28 T cell receptor beta chains sequenced from one sample in a study of immunodeficiency. Method: immunoSEQ multiplex PCR; TCRdb's copy keeps in-frame clones and lacks some. This table holds over a thousand clones, over 90% found once. Sequencing input: CD8+ T cells from blood. The receptors stem from a human donor in good health.

This clone was detected only once. The CDR3 region has the DNA TGTGCCAGCAGCCAATTCGGGACAACTAATGAAAAACTGTTTTTT. It encodes CASSQFGTTNEKLFF. The V gene is TRBV14, the J gene TRBJ1-4; D is undetermined. The germline V and J ends were trimmed by 2 bases and 0 bases, with 7 bases remaining between them. The CDR3 runs 15 residues. Germline V gives CDR1 SGHDN, CDR2 FVKESK.

The V gene is TRBV2, the J gene TRBJ2-2, with 10 positions matching TRBD1. Losses at the gene ends were 4 bases for V and 3 bases for J; bases not matched to a gene: 11. The CDR3 consists of 18 residues. Per germline, CDR1 SNHLY and CDR2 FYNNEI. The CDR3 sequence is CASSASNWGQGYTGELFF. The CDR3 DNA is TGTGCCAGCAGTGCCTCTAATTGGGGACAGGGGTACACCGGGGAGCTGTTTTTT.

The CDR3 reads CASSLGQGAGNTIYF. The CDR3 DNA is TGTGCCAGCAGTCTTGGACAGGGGGCTGGAAACACCATATATTTT. This chain connects TRBV28 to TRBJ1-3; 10 positions match TRBD1. V shed 5 bases and J 2 bases; nucleotides not matched to a gene: 3. The CDR3 totals 15 residues. Germline CDR1 reads MDHEN; CDR2 reads SYDVKM. The full variable domain, rest sourced from reference TRBV28 and TRBJ1-3, is DVKVTQSSRYLVKRTGEKVFLECVQDMDHENMFWYRQDPGLGLRLIYFSYDVKMKEKGDIPEGYSVSREKKERFSLILESASTNQTSMYLCASSLGQGAGNTIYFGEGSWLTVV.

This chain joins TRBV24-1 and TRBJ2-7, with 9 bases identical to TRBD2. The J segment lost 4 bases and the V segment lost 0 bases, leaving 9 bases of the junction unmatched. The CDR3 runs to 17 residues. CDR1 and CDR2 (germline): KGHDR, SFDVKD. This CDR3 reads CATSDLVLLAGRYEQYF. DNA for the CDR3: TGTGCCACCAGTGATTTGGTTCTCCTAGCGGGGAGGTACGAGCAGTACTTC.

The V call is TRBV2, the J call TRBJ2-5; maybe TRBD1 (6 bases). The CDR3 covers 16 residues. Germline-derived CDR1 and CDR2 are SNHLY and FYNNEI. Between the trimmed V and J ends, which lost 1 base and 4 bases, there was a span of 16 bases. Written as DNA, the CDR3 is TGTGCCAGCAGTGAAGGGGGCCAGGGGACCCGAGAGACCCAGTACTTC. It translates to CASSEGGQGTRETQYF.

The chain combines TRBV27 with TRBJ1-1; 8 bases align to TRBD1. Trimming cost V 7 bases and J 3 bases; bases outside gene matches: 10. The CDR3 extends over 15 amino acids. CDR1 is MNHEY, CDR2 SMNVEV, per germline (reference sequence). Here the CDR3 reads CASTQTGAVYTEAFF. CDR3 DNA sequence: TGTGCCAGCACCCAGACAGGGGCTGTGTACACTGAAGCTTTCTTT.

The rearrangement links TRBV27 to TRBJ1-1; the D is unclear. The germline V and J ends were trimmed by 3 bases and 1 base, with 12 bases remaining between them. Germline V gene data show CDR1 as MNHEY and CDR2 as SMNVEV (reference sequence). The CDR3 is 15 residues long. The CDR3 region has the DNA TGTGCCAGCAGTTTTGTCCCGGCCAAGAACACTGAAGCTTTCTTT. This translates into CASSFVPAKNTEAFF.

This clone was detected only once. The chain is built from TRBV6-5 and TRBJ1-1, with TRBD1 identical over 10 bases. V lost 6 bases, J lost 3 bases, and 7 bases stayed unmatched. In germline, CDR1 is MNHEY, CDR2 SVGAGI. CDR3 length equals 15 residues. The CDR3 coding sequence is TGTGCCAGCAGCTTGGACAGGGGGATGGACACTGAAGCTTTCTTT. Translation: CASSLDRGMDTEAFF.

Note on this clone: Germline and junction disagree at one end, which may indicate a read error. The chain uses TRBV5-8 and TRBJ2-5; D may match TRBD1 or TRBD2 (6 bases each). Germline V gene lookup returns CDR1 SGHTS and CDR2 YDEGEE. This CDR3 is 16 amino acids long. The chain's CDR3 is CASSFWGRGDHETQYF. In DNA form, the CDR3 reads TGTGCCAGCAGCTTTTGGGGAAGGGGGGACCACGAGACCCAGTACTTC. The whole variable domain, filled in from reference TRBV5-8 and TRBJ2-5, reads EAGVTQSPTHLIKTRGQQATLRCSPISGHTSVYWYQQALGLGLQFLLWYDEGEERNRGNFPPRFSGRQFPNYSSELNVNALELEDSALYLCASSFWGRGDHETQYFGPGTRLLVL.

The chain recombines TRBV19 with TRBJ2-1, with D uncertain. The CDR3 loop spans 17 amino acids. V was trimmed by 3 bases and J by 0 bases, leaving 15 bases between them. From germline, CDR1 is LNHDA and CDR2 SQIVND (reference sequence). CDR3 in DNA: TGTGCCAGTAGTATGAGTGCAGTGTCTAGCTCCTACAATGAGCAGTTCTTC. Translated, it gives CASSMSAVSSSYNEQFF. Complete variable domain (other parts from reference TRBV19 and TRBJ2-1): DGGITQSPKYLFRKEGQNVTLSCEQNLNHDAMYWYRQDPGQGLRLIYYSQIVNDFQKGDIAEGYSVSREKKESFPLTVTSAQKNPTAFYLCASSMSAVSSSYNEQFFGPGTRLTVL.

The chain employs TRBV6-4 and TRBJ1-2; D is unresolved. Germline V gene lookup returns CDR1 MRHNA and CDR2 SNTAGT. V shed 0 bases and J shed 6 bases, with 8 bases lying between them. This CDR3 contains 13 residues. The DNA for the CDR3 is TGTGCCAGCAGTGACTCGGAGAAGAATGGCTACACCTTC. Its translation: CASSDSEKNGYTF.

With respect to this clone: The junction shows a germline mismatch at one end, possibly a read error. This sequence joins TRBV7-7 and TRBJ2-1, with 12 positions matching TRBD2. The CDR3 has 15 amino acids. Germline V gene data show CDR1 as SSHAT and CDR2 as FNYEAQ (reference sequence). CDR3 in DNA: TGTGCTAGCAGCCCTAGCGGGGGGGCCGGGAATGAGCAGTTCTTC. This codes for CASSPSGGAGNEQFF.

The rearrangement links TRBV6-1 to TRBJ1-6; D is perhaps TRBD1 (5 bases). This CDR3 has 16 amino acids. Germline lookup yields CDR1 MNHNS and CDR2 SASEGT. Trimming cost V 2 bases and J 5 bases, with 13 bases left between them. CDR3 region: CASSESSGTHNSPLHF. The DNA for the CDR3 is TGTGCCAGCAGTGAATCGTCGGGGACTCATAATTCACCCCTCCACTTT.

The chain employs TRBV18 and TRBJ2-4, with D tentatively TRBD1 or TRBD2 (7 bases each). This CDR3 is 18 amino acids long. The germline gives CDR1 KGHSH, CDR2 LQKENI. V lost 6 bases to trimming and J lost 0 bases, with 21 bases between them. In nucleotides, the CDR3 is TGTGCCAGCTCGTCTACCAGGGGGGGAAAATTAGCCAAAAACATTCAGTACTTC. Translated: CASSSTRGGKLAKNIQYF.

The chain links TRBV7-6 to TRBJ2-6; maybe TRBD1 (6 bases). The germline V and J ends were trimmed by 5 bases and 4 bases, with 9 bases remaining between them. Per germline, CDR1 SGHVS and CDR2 FNYEAQ. The CDR3 runs 14 residues. The CDR3 sequence: CASSLGAGANVLTF. The DNA for the CDR3 is TGTGCCAGCAGCCTGGGGGCCGGGGCCAACGTCCTGACTTTC.

The V call is TRBV7-9, the J call TRBJ2-7; D perhaps matches TRBD1 (6 bases). The CDR3 sequence is 14 residues long. Trimming took off 5 bases at V and 3 bases at J, with 14 bases between the two ends. Germline loops: CDR1 SEHNR, CDR2 FQNEAQ (reference sequence). The CDR3 nucleotides read TGTGCCAGCAGCCCACCTACAGGGTTCTACGAGCAGTACTTC. Translating it yields CASSPPTGFYEQYF.

The rearrangement uses TRBV18 and TRBJ2-5; a possible D gene is TRBD2 (6 bases). The CDR3 runs to 16 residues. The germline V gene has CDR1 KGHSH and CDR2 LQKENI. V was clipped by 4 bases and J by 2 bases, with 17 bases between them. The CDR3, as DNA: TGTGCCAGCTCACGGAGGGGCGGGGTCGTGCAAGAGACCCAGTACTTC. It translates to CASSRRGGVVQETQYF. Supplemented by reference TRBV18 and TRBJ2-5, the full variable domain reads NAGVMQNPRHLVRRRGQEARLRCSPMKGHSHVYWYRQLPEEGLKFMVYLQKENIIDESGMPKERFSAEFPKEGPSILRIQQVVRGDSAAYFCASSRRGGVVQETQYFGPGTRLLVL.

This chain uses TRBV6-1 with TRBJ2-7, with a possible D match to TRBD2 (6 bases). Germline assignment: CDR1 MNHNS and CDR2 SASEGT. This CDR3 contains 14 residues. The V end lost 1 base, the J end lost 3 bases, and 10 bases lay between the germline ends. The CDR3 reads CASSEGQGGYEQYF. The DNA of the CDR3 is TGTGCCAGCAGTGAAGGGCAGGGAGGCTACGAGCAGTACTTC.

In DNA form, the CDR3 reads TGTGCCAGCAGCTCAGTCGCCGGGGAGCTGTTTTTT. Its protein product is CASSSVAGELFF. The V gene is TRBV11-3, the J gene TRBJ2-2; unclear D gene. This CDR3 comprises 12 residues. V was clipped by 4 bases and J by 6 bases, with 6 bases between them. Germline V lookup: CDR1 SGHNT, CDR2 YENEEA.

The chain has TRBV5-1 and TRBJ2-1, with 11 bases matching TRBD2. This CDR3 has 15 amino acids. Trimming at V came to 2 bases and at J to 10 bases, leaving 8 bases not matched to a gene. Germline V gene data show CDR1 as SGHRS and CDR2 as YFSETQ. DNA for the CDR3: TGCGCCAGCAGCTTAACTAGCGGGGGTACCCCAGAGCAGTTCTTC. It yields the protein CASSLTSGGTPEQFF. The full variable domain, its missing parts supplied by reference TRBV5-1 and TRBJ2-1, is KAGVTQTPRYLIKTRGQQVTLSCSPISGHRSVSWYQQTPGQGLQFLFEYFSETQRNKGNFPGRFSGRQFSNSRSEMNVSTLELGDSALYLCASSLTSGGTPEQFFGPGTRLTVL.

The chain employs TRBV5-4 and TRBJ2-7; no firm D call. CDR3 length: 13 residues. Germline V gives CDR1 SGHNT, CDR2 YYREEE (reference sequence). Trimming took 0 bases from V and 0 from J, leaving 4 bases between them. Written as DNA, the CDR3 is TGTGCCAGCAGCTTGGACACCTCCTACGAGCAGTACTTC. Amino acids: CASSLDTSYEQYF.

The J gene is TRBJ2-5, the V gene TRBV27; no firm D call. Trimming removed 3 bases at V and 3 bases at J, with 5 bases between. There are 12 residues in the CDR3. Germline V gene lookup returns CDR1 MNHEY and CDR2 SMNVEV (reference sequence). The CDR3 region has the DNA TGTGCCAGCAGTTTTTCTGAAGAGACCCAGTACTTC. Protein product: CASSFSEETQYF.

The chain links TRBV12-5 to TRBJ2-7; 7 positions agree with TRBD1. With 0 bases clipped from V and 2 bases from J, the junction kept 7 bases outside the gene matches. The CDR3 spans 16 residues. CDR1 and CDR2 (germline): LGHNT, FRNRAP. Here the CDR3 DNA reads TGTGCTAGTGGTTTGGTCACCGGACAGGACACCTACGAGCAGTACTTC. Residues: CASGLVTGQDTYEQYF.

The genes are TRBV10-2 and TRBJ1-2; TRBD1 matches at 8 bases. This CDR3 contains 14 residues. J was trimmed by 5 bases and V by 5 bases; bases with no gene match: 7. From germline, CDR1 is WSHSY and CDR2 SAAADI. In DNA, the CDR3 is TGCGCCAGCAGTTCGCGGGACAGGAGATATGGCTACACCTTC. Translation gives CASSSRDRRYGYTF.

V usage is TRBV27 and J usage is TRBJ1-2; 10 nucleotides agree with TRBD1. V was pared by 6 bases and J by 3 bases, with 4 bases of the junction left unmatched. The CDR3 length is 14 residues. Looked up from germline, CDR1 is MNHEY and CDR2 is SMNVEV (reference sequence). The CDR3 nucleotides are TGTGCCAGCAGAGCGACAGGGGGCGACTATGGCTACACCTTC. It encodes CASRATGGDYGYTF.

The chain combines TRBV11-2 with TRBJ2-3; TRBD2 matches 8 bases. The CDR3 has 16 residues. V lost 1 base, J lost 0 bases, and 3 bases stayed unmatched. CDR1 is SGHAT and CDR2 is FQNNGV in the germline V gene. The CDR3 sequence: CASSLALAGSTDTQYF. CDR3 sequence (DNA): TGTGCCAGCAGCTTAGCCCTAGCGGGTAGCACAGATACGCAGTATTTT.

This chain links TRBV27 with TRBJ2-5; 9 positions match TRBD2. Germline assignment: CDR1 MNHEY and CDR2 SMNVEV (reference sequence). The CDR3 loop spans 15 amino acids. V trimming: 3 bases; J trimming: 2 bases; junction bases outside the gene matches: 4. The CDR3 nucleotides are TGTGCCAGCAGTTTCCTAGCGGGGAAACAAGAGACCCAGTACTTC. Its protein is CASSFLAGKQETQYF.

This sequence joins TRBV9 and TRBJ1-1; D is unclear. Germline CDR1 SGDLS, CDR2 YYNGEE. This CDR3 is 13 amino acids long. V lost 0 bases and J 5 bases, leaving 8 bases between the germline ends. CDR3: CASSVVTATEAFF. CDR3 nucleotide sequence: TGTGCCAGCAGCGTAGTAACAGCTACTGAAGCTTTCTTT. Filled out from reference TRBV9 and TRBJ1-1, the complete variable domain reads DSGVTQTPKHLITATGQRVTLRCSPRSGDLSVYWYQQSLDQGLQFLIQYYNGEERAKGNILERFSAQQFPDLHSELNLSSLELGDSALYFCASSVVTATEAFFGQGTRLTVV.